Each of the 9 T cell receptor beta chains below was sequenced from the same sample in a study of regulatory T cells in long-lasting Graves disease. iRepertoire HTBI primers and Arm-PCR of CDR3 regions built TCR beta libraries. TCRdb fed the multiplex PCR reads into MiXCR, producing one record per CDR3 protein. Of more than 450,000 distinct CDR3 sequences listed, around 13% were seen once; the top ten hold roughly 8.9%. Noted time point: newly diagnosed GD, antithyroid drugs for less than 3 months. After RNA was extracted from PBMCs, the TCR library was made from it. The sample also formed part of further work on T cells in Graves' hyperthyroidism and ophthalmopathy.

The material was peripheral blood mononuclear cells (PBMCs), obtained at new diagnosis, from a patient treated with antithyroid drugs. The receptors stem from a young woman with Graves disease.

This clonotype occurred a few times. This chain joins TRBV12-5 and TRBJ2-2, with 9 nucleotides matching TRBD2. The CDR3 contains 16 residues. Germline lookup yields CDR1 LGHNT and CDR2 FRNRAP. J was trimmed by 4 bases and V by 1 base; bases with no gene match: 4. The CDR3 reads CASGLAAGGRTGELFF. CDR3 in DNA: TGTGCTAGTGGTTTGGCTGCGGGGGGGCGCACCGGGGAGCTGTTTTTT. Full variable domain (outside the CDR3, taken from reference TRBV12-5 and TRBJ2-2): DARVTQTPRHKVTEMGQEVTMRCQPILGHNTVFWYRQTMMQGLELLAYFRNRAPLDDSGMPKDRFSAEMPDATLATLKIQPSEPRDSAVYFCASGLAAGGRTGELFFGEGSRLTVL.

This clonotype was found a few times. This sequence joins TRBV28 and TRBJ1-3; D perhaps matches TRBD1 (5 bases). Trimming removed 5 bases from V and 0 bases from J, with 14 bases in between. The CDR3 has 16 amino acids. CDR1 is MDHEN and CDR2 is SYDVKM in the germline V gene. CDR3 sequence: CASSQDRVLSGNTIYF. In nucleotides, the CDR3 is TGTGCCAGCAGTCAAGACAGAGTCCTCTCTGGAAACACCATATATTTT.

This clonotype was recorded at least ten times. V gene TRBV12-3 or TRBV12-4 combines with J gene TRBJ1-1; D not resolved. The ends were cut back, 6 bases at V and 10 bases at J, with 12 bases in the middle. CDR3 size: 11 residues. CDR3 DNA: TGTGCCAGCAGGGCCGCGTCGATAGCTTTCTTT. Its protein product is CASRAASIAFF.

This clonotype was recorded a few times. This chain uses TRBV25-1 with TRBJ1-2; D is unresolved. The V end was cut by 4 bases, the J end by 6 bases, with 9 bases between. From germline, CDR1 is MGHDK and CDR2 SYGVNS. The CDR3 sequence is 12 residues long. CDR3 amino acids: CASSAGAHGYTF. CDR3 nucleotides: TGTGCCAGCAGTGCCGGTGCCCATGGCTACACCTTC.

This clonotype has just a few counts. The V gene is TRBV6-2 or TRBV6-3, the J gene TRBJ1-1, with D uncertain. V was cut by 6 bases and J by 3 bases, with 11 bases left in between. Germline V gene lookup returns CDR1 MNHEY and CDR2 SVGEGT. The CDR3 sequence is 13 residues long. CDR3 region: CASSPESHTEAFF. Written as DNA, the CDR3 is TGTGCCAGCAGCCCCGAATCACACACTGAAGCTTTCTTT.

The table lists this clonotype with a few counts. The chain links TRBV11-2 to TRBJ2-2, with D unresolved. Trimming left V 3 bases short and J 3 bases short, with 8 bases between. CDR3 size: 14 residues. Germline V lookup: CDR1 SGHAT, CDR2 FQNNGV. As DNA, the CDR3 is TGTGCCAGCAGCTTTTCTGTAGACACCGGGGAGCTGTTTTTT. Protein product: CASSFSVDTGELFF. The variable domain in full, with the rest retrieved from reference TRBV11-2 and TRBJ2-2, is EAGVAQSPRYKIIEKRQSVAFWCNPISGHATLYWYQQILGQGPKLLIQFQNNGVVDDSQLPKDRFSAERLKGVDSTLKIQPAKLEDSAVYLCASSFSVDTGELFFGEGSRLTVL.

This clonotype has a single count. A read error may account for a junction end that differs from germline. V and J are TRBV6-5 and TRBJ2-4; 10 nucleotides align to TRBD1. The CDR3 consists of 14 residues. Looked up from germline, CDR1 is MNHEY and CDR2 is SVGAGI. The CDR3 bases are TGTGCCAGCAGTTACTCCATGAGGGGGACAGGGGTGTTCTTC. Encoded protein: CASSYSMRGTGVFF.

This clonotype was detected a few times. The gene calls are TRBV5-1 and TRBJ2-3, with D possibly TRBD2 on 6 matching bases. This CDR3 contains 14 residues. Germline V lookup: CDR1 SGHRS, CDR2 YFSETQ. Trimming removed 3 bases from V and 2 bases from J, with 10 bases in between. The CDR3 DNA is TGCGCCAGCAGCTCCGGACTACCCACAGATACGCAGTATTTT. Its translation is CASSSGLPTDTQYF.

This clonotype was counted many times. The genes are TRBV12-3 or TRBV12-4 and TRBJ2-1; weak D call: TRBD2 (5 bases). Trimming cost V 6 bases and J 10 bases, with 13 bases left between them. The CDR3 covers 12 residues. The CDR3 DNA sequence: TGTGCCAGCAGCACTACTAGGAACGAGCAGTTCTTC. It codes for CASSTTRNEQFF.